Each of the 22 T cell receptor beta chains below was sequenced from the same sample in a study of CD4 T cells in relation to SARS-CoV-2 and coronaviruses. Before the COVID-19 pandemic, during about 2010-2018, CD4+ T cells were taken from unexposed donors. CD4+ T cells were isolated from the cells after around 10 days of culture. The data were produced by immunoSEQ multiplex PCR, yet TCRdb's version contains in-frame clones alone and is incomplete. The table lists about 22,000 clones, 55% to 75% of them singletons, with 15% to 20% in the top ten. These receptors' antigens are unknown. The sequencing input was CD4+ T cells from PBMCs, cultured in vitro. The receptors originated from a human donor in good health.

The chain has TRBV19 and TRBJ2-2, with D possibly matching TRBD2 (6 bases). CDR3 length: 14 amino acids. Per the germline V gene, CDR1 is LNHDA and CDR2 is SQIVND (reference sequence). Trimming cost V 3 bases and J 5 bases, with 10 bases left between them. The CDR3 DNA reads TGTGCCAGTAGTATCGGACGGGGGACCGGGGAGCTGTTTTTT. Translation gives CASSIGRGTGELFF.

This chain joins TRBV7-2 and TRBJ1-1; D remains ambiguous. This CDR3 comprises 14 residues. V shed 3 bases and J shed 0 bases, with 8 bases lying between them. Looked up from germline, CDR1 is SGHTA and CDR2 is FQGNSA. CDR3 residues: CASSLWGVNTEAFF. The CDR3 nucleotides are TGTGCCAGCAGCTTGTGGGGTGTGAACACTGAAGCTTTCTTT.

This chain uses TRBV11-2 with TRBJ2-6; D perhaps matches TRBD1 (6 bases). The CDR3 consists of 17 residues. Trimming took 5 bases from V and 2 from J, leaving 16 bases between them. Germline CDR1 reads SGHAT; CDR2 reads FQNNGV. In DNA form, the CDR3 reads TGTGCCAGCAGCCCCTGGGACACCTGGACTGGGGCCAACGTCCTGACTTTC. The encoded protein is CASSPWDTWTGANVLTF.

The V gene is TRBV2, the J gene TRBJ2-5; 13 positions match TRBD2. Germline V CDR1 and CDR2: SNHLY, FYNNEI. The length of the CDR3 is 17 residues. Trimming removed 4 bases from V and 1 base from J; junction bases left unmatched: 6. CDR3 residues: CASSGTSGRGPQETQYF. CDR3 DNA: TGTGCCAGCAGTGGGACTAGCGGGAGAGGACCCCAAGAGACCCAGTACTTC.

This clone is a singleton in its sample. The chain employs TRBV3-1 (or the pseudogene TRBV3-2) and TRBJ2-1, with D possibly TRBD1 on 5 matching bases. The CDR3 sequence is 13 residues long. In germline, CDR1 is LGHDT, CDR2 YNNKEL (reference sequence). V was pared by 1 base and J by 10 bases, with 11 bases between. In nucleotides, the CDR3 is TGTGCCAGCAGCCAAGTTGGGGCTGGGGAGCAGTTCTTC. Residues: CASSQVGAGEQFF.

The chain has TRBV9 and TRBJ2-4; no firm D call. The CDR3 is made up of 19 amino acids. Germline assignment: CDR1 SGDLS and CDR2 YYNGEE. Trimming left V 0 bases short and J 0 bases short, with 19 bases between. CDR3 in DNA: TGTGCCAGCAGCGTAGGAGGAGTCGAAGGGATCGGAGCCAAAAACATTCAGTACTTC. Translating it yields CASSVGGVEGIGAKNIQYF.

V gene TRBV14 combines with J gene TRBJ2-6; tentatively, D is TRBD1 or TRBD2 (5 bases each). The germline CDR1 and CDR2 sequences are SGHDN and FVKESK. Deletions cut 4 bases from V and 4 bases from J, with 14 bases between. The CDR3 totals 16 residues. CDR3 DNA: TGTGCCAGCAGCCCAGGGACGCTGCGGGGGGCCAACGTCCTGACTTTC. As protein: CASSPGTLRGANVLTF.

The chain employs TRBV9 and TRBJ2-3; 7 bases map to TRBD2. Germline CDR1 SGDLS, CDR2 YYNGEE. V shed 0 bases, J shed 3 bases, and the junction held 7 bases outside the gene matches. This CDR3 spans 16 amino acids. CDR3 sequence: CASSVGGGDGTDTQYF. CDR3 nucleotide sequence: TGTGCCAGCAGCGTAGGTGGGGGGGACGGTACAGATACGCAGTATTTT.

CDR3 sequence (DNA): TGTGCCAGCAGCGGGGGGCCCGGGACCCTGCCCGTAACGCAGTATTTT. Its translation: CASSGGPGTLPVTQYF. The chain uses TRBV5-4 and TRBJ2-3; possibly TRBD1 or TRBD2 for D (6 bases each). V lost 4 bases and J 9 bases, leaving 24 bases between the germline ends. This CDR3 is 16 amino acids long. CDR1 SGHNT and CDR2 YYREEE come from the germline V gene (reference sequence).

This clone was seen more than once but under ten times. This chain links TRBV6-1 with TRBJ1-3; D is ambiguous. Germline assignment: CDR1 MNHNS and CDR2 SASEGT. Trimming pared 5 bases from V and 0 bases from J, leaving 8 bases between. CDR3 length: 14 residues. The CDR3: CASSFGISGNTIYF. The DNA for the CDR3 is TGTGCCAGCAGTTTTGGGATCTCTGGAAACACCATATATTTT.

The chain carries TRBV7-2 and TRBJ2-5, with a tentative D call TRBD1 (7 bases). This CDR3 has 15 residues. V lost 5 bases and J 3 bases, leaving 16 bases between the germline ends. Germline CDR1 is SGHTA and CDR2 is FQGNSA. CDR3 DNA sequence: TGTGCCAGCAGCGGGCAAACAGGGGAGGAAGAGACCCAGTACTTC. This codes for CASSGQTGEEETQYF.

The chain has TRBV6-5 and TRBJ1-1; no definite D call. Germline CDR1 is MNHEY and CDR2 is SVGAGI. Trimming shortened V by 7 bases and J by 2 bases, and 14 bases separated the two germline ends. CDR3 length equals 14 residues. The CDR3 nucleotides read TGTGCCAGCACTAACCAGTTGCACAACACTGAAGCTTTCTTT. This gives the protein CASTNQLHNTEAFF.

V gene TRBV10-1 combines with J gene TRBJ2-1; D is possibly TRBD1 (5 bases). CDR1 is WNHNN, CDR2 SYGVQD, per germline (reference sequence). V was pared by 3 bases and J by 4 bases, with 7 bases between. The CDR3 is 13 residues long. The chain's CDR3 is CASSDREYNEQFF. The CDR3 DNA sequence: TGCGCCAGCAGTGACAGGGAATACAATGAGCAGTTCTTC.

The J gene is TRBJ2-5, the V gene TRBV11-2; possibly TRBD1 for D (7 bases). CDR3 length: 14 amino acids. Germline CDR1 reads SGHAT; CDR2 reads FQNNGV. V gave up 5 bases and J gave up 5 bases, with 15 bases separating them. The CDR3 sequence: CASSRQGGGETQYF. CDR3 in DNA: TGTGCCAGCAGCCGGCAGGGGGGCGGGGAGACCCAGTACTTC.

The CDR3 bases are TGTGCCAGCAGCTTAGCGCAGGATCAGCCCCAGCATTTT. Protein product: CASSLAQDQPQHF. The rearrangement links TRBV7-2 to TRBJ1-5, with unresolved D. Looked up from germline, CDR1 is SGHTA and CDR2 is FQGNSA. This CDR3 spans 13 amino acids. V gave up 0 bases and J gave up 5 bases, with 5 bases separating them. Together with reference TRBV7-2 and TRBJ1-5, the CDR3 gives the full variable domain: GAGVSQSPSNKVTEKGKDVELRCDPISGHTALYWYRQSLGQGLEFLIYFQGNSAPDKSGLPSDRFSAERTGGSVSTLTIQRTQQEDSAVYLCASSLAQDQPQHFGDGTRLSIL.

V and J are TRBV27 and TRBJ2-2; D unclear. The length of the CDR3 is 14 residues. Germline V gene data show CDR1 as MNHEY and CDR2 as SMNVEV (reference sequence). V shed 0 bases and J shed 5 bases, with 7 bases lying between them. Here the CDR3 reads CASSLSRVTGELFF. CDR3 coding DNA: TGTGCCAGCAGTTTATCCCGGGTTACCGGGGAGCTGTTTTTT.

Only a few counts were recorded for this clone. The rearrangement links TRBV5-1 to TRBJ2-1; 8 bases line up with TRBD2. Trimming at V came to 0 bases and at J to 4 bases, leaving 9 bases not matched to a gene. Germline V gene lookup returns CDR1 SGHRS and CDR2 YFSETQ. This CDR3 region has 17 residues. The CDR3 region is CASSLGAGGPSYNEQFF. The DNA for the CDR3 is TGCGCCAGCAGCTTGGGGGCGGGAGGCCCTTCGTACAATGAGCAGTTCTTC.

The CDR3 is CACYSSGRYYEQFF. The CDR3, as DNA: TGTGCCTGCTATTCTAGCGGGAGATATTATGAGCAGTTCTTC. The V call is TRBV30, the J call TRBJ2-1, with TRBD2 matching 10 bases. V trimming: 6 bases; J trimming: 8 bases; junction bases outside the gene matches: 10. The CDR3 length is 14 residues. Germline V gives CDR1 GTSNPN, CDR2 SVGIG (reference sequence). The variable domain in full, completed from reference TRBV30 and TRBJ2-1, reads SQTIHQWPATLVQPVGSPLSLECTVEGTSNPNLYWYRQAAGRGLQLLFYSVGIGQISSEVPQNLSASRPQDRQFILSSKKLLLSDSGFYLCACYSSGRYYEQFFGPGTRLTVL.

The chain carries TRBV6-5 and TRBJ2-5; D may be TRBD1 (6 bases). V lost 5 bases and J lost 5, with 12 bases in between. Germline CDR1 is MNHEY and CDR2 is SVGAGI. CDR3 size: 13 residues. The CDR3 loop reads CASSTTGSETQYF. In DNA form, the CDR3 reads TGTGCCAGCAGTACAACAGGGTCGGAGACCCAGTACTTC.

The chain employs TRBV4-2 and TRBJ2-1; 10 nucleotides line up with TRBD2. The CDR3 contains 15 residues. Germline V CDR1 and CDR2: LGHNA, YNFKEQ. The V segment lost 1 base and the J segment 6 bases; nucleotides outside the gene matches: 3. The CDR3 region is CASSQAQRGGNEQFF. In DNA form, the CDR3 reads TGTGCCAGCAGCCAAGCGCAGCGGGGGGGCAATGAGCAGTTCTTC.

This chain joins TRBV21-1 and TRBJ2-7; no check of the table's D call, TRBD2, against the DNA was made. TRBV21-1 is a recognized pseudogene. The length of the CDR3 is 14 residues. For the CDR3, the DNA is TGTGCCAGCAGCTATAAGCGGGGGTTATGCGAGCAGTACTTC. It yields the protein CASSYKRGLCEQYF.

The V gene is TRBV4-3, the J gene TRBJ2-3; possible D gene TRBD2, 5 bases. Trimming removed 4 bases from V and 2 bases from J, with 16 bases in between. The CDR3 spans 16 residues. CDR1 is LGHNA and CDR2 is YSLEER in the germline V gene. CDR3 residues: CASSPLWASPTDTQYF. Here the CDR3 DNA reads TGCGCCAGCAGCCCCCTATGGGCTAGCCCCACAGATACGCAGTATTTT.